Ten or more counts support the clone carrying this T cell receptor beta chain. As yet, its antigen is unknown. From germline, CDR1 is ENHRY and CDR2 SYGVKD. The ends were cut back, 0 bases at V and 0 bases at J, with 9 bases in the middle. CDR3 length: 17 amino acids. The data were obtained in a study of blood T cells in healthy people across ages. Study conclusions and caveats: Significant beta diversity loss was already apparent by age roughly 40, declining roughly linearly.

The authors ran a second PCR of 7 to 11 cycles using a sample-barcoded 5' primer and a J-beta primer mix. Each of the samples gave a minimum of 2.5 million paired-end reads that contained CDR3. TCRdb reprocessed the 5' RACE reads via MiXCR and lists one record per CDR3 protein. This sample has hundreds of thousands of distinct CDR3 sequences, with 29% found just once. This sequence was found in a woman of 80 years or more in good health. The sample taken for sequencing was blood. The rearrangement links TRBV10-3 to TRBJ2-6; no clear D gene. DNA for the CDR3: TGTGCCATCAGTGAGTCGACGATTACCTCTGGGGCCAACGTCCTGACTTTC. Its protein product is CAISESTITSGANVLTF.